Shown below are 8 T cell receptor beta chains from a single sample sequenced in a study of shared clonotypes between healthy human individuals (dated by TCRdb to 2018 to 2020). Libraries came from the immunoSEQ multiplex PCR assay. TCRdb stores this immuneACCESS table with in-frame sequences only. Part of the clones is absent; in the studies checked, under half of the shortfall reflects unresolved V genes, and no reason is known for the rest. Counted in this sample were over a million clones; about 75% of them appeared once. The ten largest clones add up to 1.4% to 1.5% of the sample. The sample taken for sequencing was memory CD4+ T cells sorted from blood. The sample's cell subset or site, from its label and the paper: CD45RA-negative fraction. The receptors were gathered from a man younger than 35 in good health.

The chain has TRBV7-2 and TRBJ1-3; D perhaps matches TRBD1 (5 bases). Deletions cut 5 bases from V and 0 bases from J, with 11 bases between. From germline, CDR1 is SGHTA and CDR2 FQGNSA. CDR3 size: 15 residues. The CDR3 coding sequence is TGTGCCAGCAGCGTCGGGGGAAGCTCTGGAAACACCATATATTTT. Translating it yields CASSVGGSSGNTIYF.

This chain joins TRBV29-1 and TRBJ2-5; no definite D call. CDR3 size: 12 residues. V gave up 3 bases and J gave up 9 bases, with 14 bases separating them. In germline, CDR1 is SQVTM, CDR2 ANQGSEA. The DNA of the CDR3 is TGCAGCGTTGACCAGGCTTCCAAGCCCCAGTACTTC. Its protein is CSVDQASKPQYF.

The chain links TRBV7-2 to TRBJ2-2; 8 nucleotides align to TRBD2. Per the germline V gene, CDR1 is SGHTA and CDR2 is FQGNSA. The V segment lost 5 bases and the J segment 1 base; nucleotides outside the gene matches: 9. The CDR3 runs to 17 residues. The CDR3 sequence is CASSPHSGGGNTGELFF. The CDR3 DNA reads as TGTGCCAGCAGCCCGCACAGCGGGGGCGGGAACACCGGGGAGCTGTTTTTT. The complete variable domain, with remaining parts taken from reference TRBV7-2 and TRBJ2-2, reads GAGVSQSPSNKVTEKGKDVELRCDPISGHTALYWYRQSLGQGLEFLIYFQGNSAPDKSGLPSDRFSAERTGGSVSTLTIQRTQQEDSAVYLCASSPHSGGGNTGELFFGEGSRLTVL.

This clone has just one count. The chain joins TRBV6-1 to TRBJ2-7; 8 bases are a match to TRBD1. Germline CDR1 and CDR2: MNHNS and SASEGT. This CDR3 spans 14 amino acids. J lost 4 bases, V lost 6 bases, and 8 bases had no gene match. CDR3 in amino acids: CASRLGQVSYEQYF. CDR3 in DNA: TGTGCCAGCAGGCTGGGACAGGTGTCTTACGAGCAGTACTTC.

The chain carries TRBV5-6 and TRBJ2-7, with D uncertain. The germline CDR1 and CDR2 sequences are SGHDT and YYEEEE. The CDR3 covers 13 residues. V was clipped by 0 bases and J by 5 bases, with 9 bases between them. This CDR3 reads CASSLGVSDEQYF. CDR3 nucleotides: TGTGCCAGCAGCTTGGGGGTTTCGGACGAGCAGTACTTC.

The chain links TRBV28 to TRBJ1-5; D gene ambiguous. Germline V lookup: CDR1 MDHEN, CDR2 SYDVKM. The CDR3 loop spans 15 amino acids. Trimming stripped 5 bases from V and 3 bases from J, with 14 bases between. The CDR3 sequence: CASSRAGSSNQPQHF. The CDR3 region has the DNA TGTGCCAGCAGTCGGGCTGGGAGTTCCAATCAGCCCCAGCATTTT.

This chain links TRBV10-2 with TRBJ2-4, with a possible D match to TRBD1 (5 bases). Looked up from germline, CDR1 is WSHSY and CDR2 is SAAADI. V was cut by 6 bases and J by 1 base, with 13 bases left in between. This CDR3 has 15 amino acids. CDR3 sequence reads: CASSSQGGAKNIQYF. DNA for the CDR3: TGCGCCAGCAGCTCCCAGGGTGGGGCCAAAAACATTCAGTACTTC.

The V gene is TRBV7-6, the J gene TRBJ2-3; 7 bases agree with TRBD2. This CDR3 spans 17 amino acids. The V gene's germline CDR1 is SGHVS and CDR2 FNYEAQ. V trimming: 4 bases; J trimming: 2 bases; junction bases outside the gene matches: 12. The CDR3 loop reads CASSSPPGTTYTDTQYF. CDR3 coding DNA: TGTGCCAGCAGCTCGCCACCCGGGACTACATACACAGATACGCAGTATTTT.